Sequencing of this T cell receptor (beta chain) was carried out in a study of T cell responses to AZD1222 COVID-19 vaccine. The CDR3 runs 14 residues. Trimming removed 3 bases at V and 6 bases at J, with 12 bases between. The germline V gene has CDR1 WSHSY and CDR2 SAAADI. Findings of the study overall: Baseline serostatus was positive in only a handful of AZD1222 recipients.

Turning to this clone: What it recognizes is unknown.

Using immunoSEQ multiplex PCR, the repertoire was profiled, and TCRdb retains in-frame clones only, with some absent. The top ten clones hold around 0.96% of a sample with about 160,000 clones, about 92% of them seen once. The sequence was obtained from an adult in good health. J is TRBJ1-5 and V is TRBV10-2; a weak D match, TRBD1 (5 bases). Source: peripheral blood, taken on day 0 of AZD1222 vaccination. CDR3 region: CASSDRVGTQPQHF. The CDR3 nucleotides are TGCGCCAGCAGTGATAGGGTGGGGACTCAGCCCCAGCATTTT.